The 30 T cell receptor beta chains below were found in one sample sequenced in a study of long-term antiretroviral therapy in people with HIV. It was version v3.0 of the immunoSEQ assay that was run at survey level. TCRdb's table, derived via immunoSEQ multiplex PCR, lists solely in-frame clones and lacks some. Of 35,000 to 45,000 clones listed, 70% to 90% were seen once; the top ten hold about 10%. This specimen was unsorted PBMCs, taken 2.2 years after starting antiretroviral therapy. The source is a man between 18 and 35 years old with HIV.

This clone was seen a single time. The V and J genes are TRBV10-1 and TRBJ1-5; D remains ambiguous. The CDR3 is made up of 13 amino acids. Between the trimmed V and J ends, which lost 6 bases and 4 bases, there was a span of 10 bases. Germline V lookup: CDR1 WNHNN, CDR2 SYGVQD (reference sequence). The CDR3 DNA follows: TGCGCCAGCAGCCTCTACAGAAATCAGCCCCAGCATTTT. The encoded protein is CASSLYRNQPQHF.

The chain links TRBV7-9 to TRBJ2-7; tentative D call: TRBD2 (6 bases). There are 13 residues in the CDR3. CDR1 is SEHNR, CDR2 FQNEAQ, per germline (reference sequence). Trimming left V 5 bases short and J 7 bases short, with 15 bases between. Here the CDR3 reads CASSVEQAGEQYF. CDR3 DNA sequence: TGTGCCAGCAGCGTCGAGCAGGCGGGGGAGCAGTACTTC.

This clone was picked up one time. The CDR3 loop reads CASYAGGTMNTEAFF. In DNA, the CDR3 is TGTGCCAGTTATGCGGGTGGGACTATGAACACTGAAGCTTTCTTT. The chain is built from TRBV28 and TRBJ1-1; the D gene is possibly TRBD1 (5 bases). Germline values: CDR1 MDHEN, CDR2 SYDVKM. This CDR3 comprises 15 residues. V shed 9 bases and J shed 0 bases, with 17 bases lying between them. The full variable domain, rest sourced from reference TRBV28 and TRBJ1-1, is DVKVTQSSRYLVKRTGEKVFLECVQDMDHENMFWYRQDPGLGLRLIYFSYDVKMKEKGDIPEGYSVSREKKERFSLILESASTNQTSMYLCASYAGGTMNTEAFFGQGTRLTVV.

The chain links TRBV10-3 to TRBJ2-3; 12 bases are a match to TRBD2. The CDR3 loop spans 16 amino acids. The germline gives CDR1 ENHRY, CDR2 SYGVKD. Trimming at V came to 7 bases and at J to 5 bases, leaving 10 bases not matched to a gene. CDR3 DNA sequence: TGTGCCATCAAACTAGCGGGGGGCCTAGGCGAAGATACGCAGTATTTT. Translated: CAIKLAGGLGEDTQYF.

Only one count was recorded for this clone. The chain carries TRBV7-2 and TRBJ2-7, with D unresolved. The V end lost 2 bases, the J end lost 7 bases, and 6 bases lay between the germline ends. This CDR3 is 11 amino acids long. In germline, CDR1 is SGHTA, CDR2 FQGNSA. CDR3 sequence: CASSLWEEQYF. The CDR3 bases are TGTGCCAGCAGCTTATGGGAAGAGCAGTACTTC.

The chain combines TRBV6-5 with TRBJ1-5; TRBD1 aligns across 8 bases. Germline V CDR1 and CDR2: MNHEY, SVGAGI. Trimming took 2 bases from V and 4 from J; bases not matched to a gene: 4. This CDR3 has 15 residues. Here the CDR3 reads CASSYGTGGNQPQHF. CDR3 DNA: TGTGCCAGCAGTTACGGGACAGGTGGTAATCAGCCCCAGCATTTT.

The genes are TRBV7-2 and TRBJ2-5, with D possibly matching TRBD2 (6 bases). The assigned J gene may be wrong: the sequence end matches TRBJ2-7 better. Germline V gene data show CDR1 as SGHTA and CDR2 as FQGNSA. This CDR3 has 13 amino acids. The CDR3 here is CASSFGGTYEQYF. CDR3 sequence (DNA): TGTGCCAGCAGCTTCGGGGGAACCTACGAGCAGTACTTC.

The chain uses TRBV11-1 and TRBJ2-1, with D possibly TRBD1 on 7 matching bases. The CDR3 consists of 13 residues. Germline CDR1 and CDR2: SGHAT and FQDESV (reference sequence). Trimming cost V 5 bases and J 8 bases, with 13 bases left between them. CDR3 coding DNA: TGTGCCAGCAGCCTTCAGGGGGGCGATGAGCAGTTCTTC. Protein: CASSLQGGDEQFF.

The V and J genes are TRBV7-2 and TRBJ2-5; D tentatively reads TRBD1 or TRBD2 (6 bases each). The CDR3 loop spans 16 amino acids. The germline gives CDR1 SGHTA, CDR2 FQGNSA. Trimming removed 6 bases at V and 4 bases at J, with 21 bases between. The CDR3 bases are TGTGCCAGCAGGATATGGGGACGGAAGGGGGGAGAGACCCAGTACTTC. It is translated as CASRIWGRKGGETQYF.

V usage is TRBV7-2 and J usage is TRBJ2-5; TRBD1 aligns across 8 bases. Germline V gene sequence: CDR1 SGHTA, CDR2 FQGNSA. The trim removed 5 bases at V and 5 bases at J, leaving 7 bases unmatched. This CDR3 region has 14 residues. This chain's CDR3 is CASSQITGGETQYF. As DNA, the CDR3 is TGTGCCAGCAGCCAGATTACAGGGGGTGAGACCCAGTACTTC.

The J gene is TRBJ2-3, the V gene TRBV15; TRBD2 aligns across 9 bases. There are 15 residues in the CDR3. The junction had 2 bases not matched to a gene; V was cut back by 0 bases and J by 4 bases. Germline CDR1 and CDR2: LNHNV and YYDKDF (reference sequence). This chain's CDR3 is CATSREREGPDTQYF. CDR3 in DNA: TGTGCCACCAGCAGAGAGCGGGAGGGCCCAGATACGCAGTATTTT.

Here the CDR3 DNA reads TGTGCCAGCTCACCTGGGCTCGGACAGGGCGGTACAGATACGCAGTATTTT. Its translation: CASSPGLGQGGTDTQYF. This chain uses TRBV18 with TRBJ2-3; 8 positions match TRBD1. V gave up 3 bases and J gave up 3 bases; unmatched junction bases: 11. CDR1 KGHSH and CDR2 LQKENI come from the germline V gene. The length of the CDR3 is 17 residues.

This clone appeared a few times. The chain recombines TRBV28 with TRBJ1-5; D uncertain. The germline CDR1 and CDR2 sequences are MDHEN and SYDVKM. Trimming removed 5 bases at V and 7 bases at J, with 3 bases between. The CDR3 has 10 residues. The CDR3, as DNA: TGTGCCAGCAGTGTACAGCCCCAGCATTTT. It encodes CASSVQPQHF.

V and J are TRBV4-1 and TRBJ1-1; D gene uncertain. V lost 3 bases, J lost 8 bases, and 16 bases lay in between. The CDR3 has 14 amino acids. CDR1 is MGHRA and CDR2 is YSYEKL in the germline V gene. DNA of the CDR3: TGCGCCAGCAGCCACAATTCCTTCCAGGCCGAAGCTTTCTTT. This sequence encodes CASSHNSFQAEAFF.

This clone was seen only a few times. The chain links TRBV7-9 to TRBJ1-2; 7 nucleotides line up with TRBD1. CDR1 SEHNR and CDR2 FQNEAQ come from the germline V gene (reference sequence). V shed 0 bases and J 4 bases; nucleotides not matched to a gene: 5. The CDR3 covers 15 residues. The CDR3 nucleotides read TGTGCCAGCAGCTTAGCCCGCCAGGGGGGCTATGGCTACACCTTC. This gives the protein CASSLARQGGYGYTF.

The chain combines TRBV4-1 with TRBJ1-3, with D perhaps matching TRBD1 (5 bases). Germline V gene lookup returns CDR1 MGHRA and CDR2 YSYEKL. The V gene lost 4 bases and the J gene lost 0 bases, with 19 bases spanning the gap. This CDR3 has 18 amino acids. The CDR3 here is CASSPRGLWQSSGNTIYF. The CDR3, as DNA: TGCGCCAGCAGCCCAAGGGGTTTATGGCAGAGCTCTGGAAACACCATATATTTT.

The chain links TRBV28 to TRBJ2-7; 8 positions agree with TRBD1. CDR3 length equals 20 residues. The trim removed 9 bases at V and 5 bases at J, leaving 30 bases unmatched. Germline CDR1 MDHEN, CDR2 SYDVKM. Here the CDR3 DNA reads TGTGCCAGTGGTTGGATCGATGGGACAGGTCAATTTTTCGGGTTGAACGAGCAGTACTTC. Encoded protein: CASGWIDGTGQFFGLNEQYF.

The chain employs TRBV5-6 and TRBJ2-1; no clear D. The CDR3 runs to 15 residues. V was cut by 5 bases and J by 4 bases, with 16 bases left in between. CDR1 and CDR2 (germline): SGHDT, YYEEEE. The CDR3 bases are TGTGCCAGCAGTATTCCCCGGGCCGATTACAATGAGCAGTTCTTC. This codes for CASSIPRADYNEQFF.

In its sample, this clone was seen once. This chain joins TRBV19 and TRBJ2-7; 10 bases are shared with TRBD2. The junction had 6 bases not matched to a gene; V was cut back by 3 bases and J by 4 bases. Per the germline V gene, CDR1 is LNHDA and CDR2 is SQIVND (reference sequence). The CDR3 is 15 amino acids. CDR3 residues: CASSIGLAGVYEQYF. CDR3 nucleotide sequence: TGTGCCAGTAGTATCGGTCTAGCGGGAGTTTACGAGCAGTACTTC.

The chain carries TRBV4-1 and TRBJ1-1; tentative D call: TRBD1 (5 bases). Trimming took 3 bases from V and 4 from J, leaving 9 bases between them. Germline V gene data show CDR1 as MGHRA and CDR2 as YSYEKL. The CDR3 totals 13 residues. The CDR3 protein is CASSQGVGTEAFF. For the CDR3, the DNA is TGCGCCAGCAGCCAGGGGGTGGGCACTGAAGCTTTCTTT.

This clone appeared a single time. The genes are TRBV6-5 and TRBJ2-7, with D unclear. The V end was cut by 10 bases, the J end by 1 base, with 11 bases between. There are 12 residues in the CDR3. Germline V lookup: CDR1 MNHEY, CDR2 SVGAGI. CDR3 coding DNA: TGTGCCACCGAAGACGGTTCCTACGAGCAGTACTTC. Translating it yields CATEDGSYEQYF.

The rearrangement links TRBV11-1 to TRBJ2-3, with D perhaps TRBD2 (7 bases). Deletions cut 1 base from V and 0 bases from J, with 14 bases between. Germline CDR1 is SGHAT and CDR2 is FQDESV (reference sequence). The CDR3 consists of 17 residues. The CDR3 region is CASSLGSGGPSTDTQYF. DNA for the CDR3: TGTGCCAGCAGCTTAGGCTCGGGGGGCCCTAGCACAGATACGCAGTATTTT.

The chain has TRBV29-1 and TRBJ2-7; TRBD1 agrees at 7 bases. This CDR3 has 13 residues. The ends lost 6 bases at V and 2 bases at J; junction bases unmatched: 7. The V gene's germline CDR1 is SQVTM and CDR2 ANQGSEA. As DNA, the CDR3 is TGCAGCGTCCTCCCGACAGGGCCCTACGAGCAGTACTTC. It translates to CSVLPTGPYEQYF.

The chain has TRBV28 and TRBJ2-4, with D possibly being TRBD1 or TRBD2 (5 bases each). Germline V gene sequence: CDR1 MDHEN, CDR2 SYDVKM. The CDR3 is 12 amino acids. Trimming cost V 5 bases and J 15 bases, with 17 bases left between them. CDR3 in amino acids: CASSEGPRWTYF. The CDR3 DNA sequence: TGTGCCAGCAGTGAGGGGCCCCGGTGGACGTACTTC.

The CDR3 here is CASSIDGFGYTF. The CDR3, as DNA: TGTGCCAGTAGTATAGACGGGTTTGGCTACACCTTC. The chain couples TRBV19 to TRBJ1-2; D is uncertain. CDR1 is LNHDA and CDR2 is SQIVND in the germline V gene (reference sequence). There are 12 residues in the CDR3. Trimming pared 0 bases from V and 7 bases from J, leaving 6 bases between.

The chain combines TRBV6-5 with TRBJ2-7; D possibly matches TRBD1 or TRBD2 (6 bases each). Germline CDR1 reads MNHEY; CDR2 reads SVGAGI. The V and J ends lost 4 bases and 2 bases respectively, with 15 bases between them. This CDR3 has 15 amino acids. The CDR3 spells CASSSWRGYPYEQYF. For the CDR3, the DNA is TGTGCCAGCAGTTCCTGGAGGGGGTATCCCTACGAGCAGTACTTC.

The CDR3 region has the DNA TGTGCTAGTGGGACATCTATGGGGGAGACCCAGTACTTC. This codes for CASGTSMGETQYF. The V call is TRBV12-5, the J call TRBJ2-5; the D is unclear. The V end was cut by 6 bases, the J end by 5 bases, with 13 bases between. The CDR3 sequence is 13 residues long. The V gene's germline CDR1 is LGHNT and CDR2 FRNRAP.

The chain has TRBV7-2 and TRBJ1-3, with unresolved D. CDR3 length: 13 amino acids. Germline CDR1 is SGHTA and CDR2 is FQGNSA. The V end was cut by 3 bases, the J end by 4 bases, with 7 bases between. The CDR3 protein is CASSFWQGNTIYF. The CDR3 coding sequence is TGTGCCAGCAGCTTTTGGCAAGGAAACACCATATATTTT.

The V call is TRBV6-5, the J call TRBJ1-1; D is unclear. Germline V gene lookup returns CDR1 MNHEY and CDR2 SVGAGI. The CDR3 spans 12 residues. V was shortened by 5 bases and J by 8 bases, with 12 bases between the two germline ends. The CDR3 sequence: CASSTNPGEAFF. CDR3 in DNA: TGTGCCAGCAGTACCAATCCAGGAGAAGCTTTCTTT.

V usage is TRBV5-1 and J usage is TRBJ1-1; D remains ambiguous. Between the trimmed V and J ends, which lost 1 base and 5 bases, there was a span of 9 bases. Per the germline V gene, CDR1 is SGHRS and CDR2 is YFSETQ. The CDR3 is made up of 13 amino acids. The CDR3 DNA follows: TGCGCCAGCAGCTTGTCTCGTTGGACTGAAGCTTTCTTT. Amino acid sequence: CASSLSRWTEAFF.